The rows below give T cell receptor beta chains drawn from one sample of a study of T-cell memory formation after mild COVID-19. TCRdb reprocessed the 5' RACE reads via MiXCR and lists one record per CDR3 protein. The sample has about 470,000 distinct CDR3 sequences; around 27% are singletons. Sequenced input: PBMCs or a T cell subset sorted from them (not recorded which). These receptors were collected from an adult woman who had mild COVID-19 (a few samples of this study predate the infection). Cell type and time point are not known. Each CDR3 is given with its conserved first and last residue. The D gene is left open where the match is weak. Some rows mark clone size as missing; the rest say once, few, many or name a class of expanded clone.

few	TRBV5-1	TRBJ2-5	.	TGCGCCAGCAGCTATAGGGGCTCAGAAGAGACCCAGTACTTC	CASSYRGSEETQYF
.	TRBV7-6	TRBJ2-5	.	TGTGCCAGCAGCTTGTACGTGGGAGAGGGGGAGACCCAGTACTTC	CASSLYVGEGETQYF
few	TRBV30	TRBJ2-3	TRBD1	TGTGCCTGGAGTGTACCTCAGGGGGTCGCAGATACGCAGTATTTT	CAWSVPQGVADTQYF
few	TRBV12-3/TRBV12-4	TRBJ2-7	TRBD2	TGTGCCAGCAGTTTAATGCCCATAGCGGGGATCTCCTACGAGCAGTACTTC	CASSLMPIAGISYEQYF
.	TRBV23-1	TRBJ2-4	.	TGCGCCAGCGAACAGAGGGAGGACATTCAGTACTTC	CASEQREDIQYF
.	TRBV7-2	TRBJ2-3	TRBD2	TGTGCCAGCAGCTTACCCCGTTCGGGGGTAGCGGGGGACACAGATACGCAGTATTTT	CASSLPRSGVAGDTDTQYF
once	TRBV6-5	TRBJ1-1	.	TGTGCCAGTTCCCCCGGGGGGCAGGGAAACACTGAAGCTTTCTTT	CASSPGGQGNTEAFF
.	TRBV9	TRBJ2-5	.	TGTGCCAGCAGCGTCACTACGGCTCAAGAGACCCAGTACTTC	CASSVTTAQETQYF
.	TRBV29-1	TRBJ2-7	TRBD1	TGCGGGGCTGGACAGGGCTCCTACGAGCAGTACTTC	CGAGQGSYEQYF
.	TRBV7-9	TRBJ1-1	.	TGTGCCAGCAGCTTAGCTCACCGACAGACCGCTGAAGCTTTCTTT	CASSLAHRQTAEAFF
many	TRBV5-1	TRBJ2-3	.	TGCGCCAGCAGCTTGGCCTTAGATACGCAGTATTTT	CASSLALDTQYF
.	TRBV13	TRBJ2-3	.	TGTGCCAGCAGCTGGAGGGACGGCGTTAGCACAGATACGCAGTATTTT	CASSWRDGVSTDTQYF
.	TRBV5-4	TRBJ2-1	.	TGTGCCAGCAGCTCATACCTGAGGGTGAATGAGCAGTTCTTC	CASSSYLRVNEQFF
.	TRBV7-9	TRBJ2-7	.	TGTGCCAGCAGGGCGGGATCCCCTAACGAGCAGTACTTC	CASRAGSPNEQYF
.	TRBV9	TRBJ2-2	TRBD2	TGTGCCAGCAGCGTAAATTCAGCGGGAGCGAACACCGGGGAGCTGTTTTTT	CASSVNSAGANTGELFF
.	TRBV7-2	TRBJ2-3	.	TGTGCCAGCAGCTTAGTCAGGACATCAGATACGCAGTATTTT	CASSLVRTSDTQYF
few	TRBV11-2	TRBJ2-3	TRBD2	TGTGCCAGCAGCTCACCGCCAGCGGGGGAAGATACGCAGTATTTT	CASSSPPAGEDTQYF
.	TRBV9	TRBJ2-6	TRBD1	TGTGCCAGCGGGACAGCCTACTCTGGGGCCAACGTCCTGACTTTC	CASGTAYSGANVLTF
once	TRBV6-5	TRBJ2-1	TRBD2	TGTGCCAGCAGTTACGGGACTAGCGCCTACAATGAGCAGTTCTTC	CASSYGTSAYNEQFF
few	TRBV4-2	TRBJ2-7	.	TGTGCCAGCAGCCAAGAAATGGGAGAACTCTACGAGCAGTACTTC	CASSQEMGELYEQYF
.	TRBV25-1	TRBJ1-1	.	TGTGCCAGCAGTGGTAGGGGGGTGTTGAACACTGAAGCTTTCTTT	CASSGRGVLNTEAFF
.	TRBV5-1	TRBJ2-7	.	TGCGCCAGCAGCATGACCTTCAGCTACGAGCAGTACTTC	CASSMTFSYEQYF
.	TRBV7-2	TRBJ1-1	TRBD1	TGTGCCAGCAGCTTAAGTGTGGGAAGCGGGACAGCGAACACTGAAGCTTTCTTT	CASSLSVGSGTANTEAFF
.	TRBV11-2	TRBJ2-7	.	TGTGCCAGCAGCTTCTCGACAGGACTGGCCTACGAGCAGTACTTC	CASSFSTGLAYEQYF
.	TRBV24-1	TRBJ1-2	.	TGTGCCACCAGTGATCAGTCCGGGACGGCCCCTTATGGCTACACCTTC	CATSDQSGTAPYGYTF
few	TRBV9	TRBJ1-1	.	TGTGCCAGCAGCGCCCCGGGTGAGAGTTGGGTAACAACCGCTTTGAACACTGAAGCTTTCTTT	CASSAPGESWVTTALNTEAFF
few	TRBV5-1	TRBJ2-5	.	TGCGCCAGCAGCACCCTCCTGGGGGAGACCCAGTACTTC	CASSTLLGETQYF
many	TRBV12-3/TRBV12-4	TRBJ2-2	TRBD2	TGTGCCAGCAGGCCCACTGGAGCGGGGTTCACCGGGGAGCTGTTTTTT	CASRPTGAGFTGELFF
few	TRBV7-3	TRBJ2-3	.	TGTGCCAGCAGCTCTACGACGGACACAGATACGCAGTATTTT	CASSSTTDTDTQYF
few	TRBV29-1	TRBJ2-7	.	TGCAGCGTTGAACCCATGTCCAAATACGAGCAGTACTTC	CSVEPMSKYEQYF
.	TRBV7-9	TRBJ2-7	.	TGTGCCAGCAGCGGCGAACTAGAGGAGGGCTCCTACGAGCAGTACTTC	CASSGELEEGSYEQYF
few	TRBV19	TRBJ1-5	TRBD1	TGTGCCAGTAGTAGTATCGGACAGGGGGCGTCTCAGCCCCAGCATTTT	CASSSIGQGASQPQHF
few	TRBV24-1	TRBJ2-1	.	TGTGCCACCAGTGACCCGCAACCCCAGAGCTCCTACAATGAGCAGTTCTTC	CATSDPQPQSSYNEQFF
few	TRBV3-1	TRBJ1-6	.	TGTGCCAGCAGCCAAGTTTGGGGTAATTCACCCCTCCACTTT	CASSQVWGNSPLHF
.	TRBV20-1	TRBJ2-7	TRBD1	TGCAGTGCTAGGGAGGACAGGGACGAGCAGTACTTC	CSAREDRDEQYF
.	TRBV20-1	TRBJ1-2	.	TGCAAATGGGCGGGGTCAGGCTATGGCTACACCTTC	CKWAGSGYGYTF
.	TRBV5-1	TRBJ1-2	.	TGCGCCAGCAGCTTGGATGTGGGGCGCGGAATCTATGGCTACACCTTC	CASSLDVGRGIYGYTF
.	TRBV4-1	TRBJ1-6	TRBD1	TGCGCCAGCAGCCACTCATGGACAGGGAAGCCGAATTCACCCCTCCACTTT	CASSHSWTGKPNSPLHF
.	TRBV5-1	TRBJ1-2	.	TGCGCCAGCAGCCTCCGGGAGCGATATGGCTACACCTTC	CASSLRERYGYTF
.	TRBV12-3/TRBV12-4	TRBJ1-2	TRBD1	TGTGCCAGCAGTTTAGCTCTAGACAGGGTAAATGGCTACACCTTC	CASSLALDRVNGYTF
.	TRBV29-1	TRBJ1-1	.	TGCAGCGTTGAAGTAATGAGAAGGGGAGGGACTGAAGCTTTCTTT	CSVEVMRRGGTEAFF
.	TRBV19	TRBJ1-2	TRBD1	TGTGCCAGTAGCCCCGGACAGGACGTCTATGGTGGCACCTTC	CASSPGQDVYGGTF
.	TRBV6-1	TRBJ1-1	.	TGTGCCAGCAGAGCCATAGAGGGGTACACTGAAGCTTTCTTT	CASRAIEGYTEAFF